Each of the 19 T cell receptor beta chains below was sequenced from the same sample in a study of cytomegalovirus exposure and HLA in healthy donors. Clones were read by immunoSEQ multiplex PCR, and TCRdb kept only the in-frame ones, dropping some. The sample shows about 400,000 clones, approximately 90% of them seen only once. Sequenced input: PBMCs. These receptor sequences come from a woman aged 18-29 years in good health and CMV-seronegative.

CDR3 protein: CASSVSTGVNEQYF. CDR3 nucleotide sequence: TGCGCCAGCAGCGTTTCGACAGGGGTCAACGAGCAGTACTTC. This chain joins TRBV5-1 and TRBJ2-7; 8 bases are a match to TRBD1. Per the germline V gene, CDR1 is SGHRS and CDR2 is YFSETQ. The trim removed 4 bases at V and 5 bases at J, leaving 8 bases unmatched. The length of the CDR3 is 14 residues.

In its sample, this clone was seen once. As DNA, the CDR3 is TGTGCCAGCATCTCACAGGGGGGCGCTTTCTTT. Its translation is CASISQGGAFF. V and J are TRBV28 and TRBJ1-1, with 8 bases that match TRBD1. Per germline, CDR1 MDHEN and CDR2 SYDVKM. V shed 7 bases and J 11 bases; nucleotides not matched to a gene: 6. CDR3 length equals 11 residues.

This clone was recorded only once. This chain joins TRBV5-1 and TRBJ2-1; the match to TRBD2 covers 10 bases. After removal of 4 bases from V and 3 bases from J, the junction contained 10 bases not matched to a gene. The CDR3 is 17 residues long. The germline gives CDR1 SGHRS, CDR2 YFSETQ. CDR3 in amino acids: CASSLYWLAGVYNEQFF. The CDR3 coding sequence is TGCGCCAGCAGCCTTTACTGGCTAGCGGGAGTCTACAATGAGCAGTTCTTC.

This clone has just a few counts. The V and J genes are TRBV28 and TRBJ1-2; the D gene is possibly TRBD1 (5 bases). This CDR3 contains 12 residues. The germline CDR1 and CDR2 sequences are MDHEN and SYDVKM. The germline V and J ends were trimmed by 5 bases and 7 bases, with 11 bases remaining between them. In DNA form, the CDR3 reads TGTGCCAGCAGTCCTCCGGGACTTGGCTACACCTTC. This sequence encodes CASSPPGLGYTF.

The CDR3 here is CASSLMTGGTEAFF. The CDR3 bases are TGTGCCAGCAGCTTAATGACAGGGGGCACTGAAGCTTTCTTT. The rearrangement links TRBV7-9 to TRBJ1-1, with TRBD1 matching 9 bases. V lost 2 bases to trimming and J lost 4 bases; unmatched junction nucleotides: 2. The CDR3 totals 14 residues. CDR1 and CDR2 (germline): SEHNR, FQNEAQ (reference sequence). Filled out from reference TRBV7-9 and TRBJ1-1, the complete variable domain reads DTGVSQNPRHKITKRGQNVTFRCDPISEHNRLYWYRQTLGQGPEFLTYFQNEAQLEKSRLLSDRFSAERPKGSFSTLEIQRTEQGDSAMYLCASSLMTGGTEAFFGQGTRLTVV.

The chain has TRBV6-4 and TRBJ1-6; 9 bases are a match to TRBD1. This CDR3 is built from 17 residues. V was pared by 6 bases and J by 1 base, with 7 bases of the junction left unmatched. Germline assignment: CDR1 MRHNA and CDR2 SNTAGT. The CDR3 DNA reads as TGTGCCAGCAGCGAAATGGGACAGGGATCCTATAATTCACCCCTCCACTTT. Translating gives CASSEMGQGSYNSPLHF.

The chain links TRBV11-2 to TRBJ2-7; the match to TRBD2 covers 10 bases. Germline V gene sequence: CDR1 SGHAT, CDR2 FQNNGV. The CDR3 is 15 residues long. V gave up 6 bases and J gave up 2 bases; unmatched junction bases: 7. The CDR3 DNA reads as TGTGCCAGCAGACCTACTAGCGGGACACCCTACGAGCAGTACTTC. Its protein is CASRPTSGTPYEQYF.

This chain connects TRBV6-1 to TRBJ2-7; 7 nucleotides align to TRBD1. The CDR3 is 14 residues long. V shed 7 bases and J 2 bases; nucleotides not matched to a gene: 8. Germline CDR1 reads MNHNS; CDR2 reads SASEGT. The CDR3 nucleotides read TGTGCCAGCAACACCGGGACAGCTACCTACGAGCAGTACTTC. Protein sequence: CASNTGTATYEQYF.

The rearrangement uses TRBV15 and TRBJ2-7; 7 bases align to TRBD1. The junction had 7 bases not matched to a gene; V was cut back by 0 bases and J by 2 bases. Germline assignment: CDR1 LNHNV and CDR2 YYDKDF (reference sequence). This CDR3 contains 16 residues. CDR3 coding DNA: TGTGCCACCAGCAGAGATGTGACAGGGAAACCCTACGAGCAGTACTTC. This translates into CATSRDVTGKPYEQYF. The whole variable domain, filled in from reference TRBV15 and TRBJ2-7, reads DAMVIQNPRYQVTQFGKPVTLSCSQTLNHNVMYWYQQKSSQAPKLLFHYYDKDFNNEADTPDNFQSRRPNTSFCFLDIRSPGLGDTAMYLCATSRDVTGKPYEQYFGPGTRLTVT.

The CDR3 loop is CASSPPVTGELFF. The CDR3 nucleotides read TGTGCCAGCAGTCCGCCGGTGACCGGGGAGCTGTTTTTT. J is TRBJ2-2 and V is TRBV28; D ambiguous. V dropped 5 bases and J dropped 5 bases, with 9 bases sitting between them. CDR3 length equals 13 residues. Germline CDR1 and CDR2: MDHEN and SYDVKM.

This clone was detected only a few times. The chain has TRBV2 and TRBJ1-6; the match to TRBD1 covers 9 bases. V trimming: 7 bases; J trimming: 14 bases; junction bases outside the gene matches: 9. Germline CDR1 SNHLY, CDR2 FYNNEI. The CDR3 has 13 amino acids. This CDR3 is CASTTGTGLALHF. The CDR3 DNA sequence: TGTGCCAGCACCACCGGGACAGGGTTGGCCCTCCACTTT.

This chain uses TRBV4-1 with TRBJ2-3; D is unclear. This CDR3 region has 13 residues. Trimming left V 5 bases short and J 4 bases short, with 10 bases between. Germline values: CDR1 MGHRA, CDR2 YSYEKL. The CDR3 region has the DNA TGCGCCAGCAGCTCCCAGACTTCAGATACGCAGTATTTT. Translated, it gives CASSSQTSDTQYF.

CDR3 sequence (DNA): TGTGCCAGTAGTAACTACAGGATCATGAACACTGAAGCTTTCTTT. This codes for CASSNYRIMNTEAFF. The chain joins TRBV19 to TRBJ1-1; perhaps TRBD1 as D (5 bases). V lost 4 bases to trimming and J lost 0 bases, with 12 bases between them. This CDR3 contains 15 residues. CDR1 and CDR2 (germline): LNHDA, SQIVND (reference sequence).

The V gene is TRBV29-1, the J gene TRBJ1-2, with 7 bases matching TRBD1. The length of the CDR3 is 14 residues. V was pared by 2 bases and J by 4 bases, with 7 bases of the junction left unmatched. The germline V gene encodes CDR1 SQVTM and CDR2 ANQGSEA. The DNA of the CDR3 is TGCAGCGTTGAACAGGACAGGACACGCTATGGCTACACCTTC. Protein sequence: CSVEQDRTRYGYTF.

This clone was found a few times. This CDR3 reads CASSGLTENYGYTF. The CDR3 bases are TGTGCCAGCAGTGGGTTGACAGAGAACTATGGCTACACCTTC. The chain combines TRBV2 with TRBJ1-2; a possible D gene is TRBD1 (5 bases). Trimming left V 4 bases short and J 2 bases short, with 11 bases between. This CDR3 has 14 amino acids. Looked up from germline, CDR1 is SNHLY and CDR2 is FYNNEI.

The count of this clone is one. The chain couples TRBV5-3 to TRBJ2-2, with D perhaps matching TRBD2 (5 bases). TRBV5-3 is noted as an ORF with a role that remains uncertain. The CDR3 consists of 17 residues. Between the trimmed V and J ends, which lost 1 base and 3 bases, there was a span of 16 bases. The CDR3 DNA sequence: TGTGCCAGAAGCTTGTCCCGGAGGAGAGGCTACACCGGGGAGCTGTTTTTT. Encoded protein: CARSLSRRRGYTGELFF.

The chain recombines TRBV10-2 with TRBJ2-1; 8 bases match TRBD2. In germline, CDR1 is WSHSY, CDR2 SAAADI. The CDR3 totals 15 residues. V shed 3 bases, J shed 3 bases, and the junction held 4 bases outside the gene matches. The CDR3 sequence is CASSEAGVGYNEQFF. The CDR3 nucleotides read TGCGCCAGCAGTGAAGCGGGAGTTGGCTACAATGAGCAGTTCTTC.

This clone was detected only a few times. The CDR3 coding sequence is TGTGCCAGCAGCTTAACGAGCGGGAGGGCCGTGCAGTACTTC. It is translated as CASSLTSGRAVQYF. This chain joins TRBV7-3 and TRBJ2-7; TRBD2 aligns across 10 bases. Germline CDR1 SGHTA, CDR2 FQGTGA. The CDR3 length is 14 residues. V shed 0 bases, J shed 9 bases, and the junction held 5 bases outside the gene matches.

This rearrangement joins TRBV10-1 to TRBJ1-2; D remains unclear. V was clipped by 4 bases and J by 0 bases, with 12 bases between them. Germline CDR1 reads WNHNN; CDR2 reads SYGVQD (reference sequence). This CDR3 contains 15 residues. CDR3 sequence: CASSAGGVTNYGYTF. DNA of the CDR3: TGCGCCAGCAGTGCCGGCGGGGTTACTAACTATGGCTACACCTTC.